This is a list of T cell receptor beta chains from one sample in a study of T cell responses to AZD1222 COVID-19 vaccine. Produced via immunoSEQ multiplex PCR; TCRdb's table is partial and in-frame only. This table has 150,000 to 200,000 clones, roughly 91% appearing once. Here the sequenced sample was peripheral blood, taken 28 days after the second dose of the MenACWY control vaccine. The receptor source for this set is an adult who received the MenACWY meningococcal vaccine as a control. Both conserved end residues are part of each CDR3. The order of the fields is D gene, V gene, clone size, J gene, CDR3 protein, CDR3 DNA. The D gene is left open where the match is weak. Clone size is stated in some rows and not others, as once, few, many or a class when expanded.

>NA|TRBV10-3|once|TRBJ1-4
CAISESGGGANEKLFF
TGTGCCATCAGTGAGTCGGGGGGCGGAGCTAATGAAAAACTGTTTTTT
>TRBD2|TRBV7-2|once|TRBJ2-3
CASSPFQRASGGADTQYF
TGTGCCAGCAGCCCTTTCCAACGGGCTAGCGGGGGGGCAGATACGCAGTATTTT
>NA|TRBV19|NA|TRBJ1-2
CASTPQSRSLGYGYTF
TGTGCCTCAACCCCACAGTCTAGGTCTCTCGGCTATGGCTACACCTTC
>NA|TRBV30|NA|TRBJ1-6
CAWSVSGGDSPLHF
TGTGCCTGGAGTGTCTCAGGAGGGGATTCACCCCTCCACTTT
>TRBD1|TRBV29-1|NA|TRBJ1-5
CSVRDRGRNQPQHF
TGCAGCGTCAGGGACAGGGGGCGAAATCAGCCCCAGCATTTT
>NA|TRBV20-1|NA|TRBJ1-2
CSAPGSKGYTF
TGCAGTGCTCCAGGGTCCAAGGGCTACACCTTC
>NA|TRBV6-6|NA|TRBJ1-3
CASSYGGSGSGNTIYF
TGTGCCAGCAGTTACGGTGGGTCGGGCTCTGGAAACACCATATATTTT
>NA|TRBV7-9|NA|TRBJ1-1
CASKVSFGVSEAFF
TGTGCCAGCAAGGTTTCGTTCGGGGTTAGCGAAGCTTTCTTT
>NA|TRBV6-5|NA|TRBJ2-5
CASRLNWSPKETQYF
TGTGCCAGCAGACTTAACTGGTCACCAAAAGAGACCCAGTACTTC
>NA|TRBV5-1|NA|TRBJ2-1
CASSLERGEQFF
TGCGCCAGCAGCTTGGAGAGGGGTGAGCAGTTCTTC
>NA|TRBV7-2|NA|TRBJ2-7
CAPKGGEQYF
TGTGCCCCCAAGGGGGGCGAGCAGTACTTC
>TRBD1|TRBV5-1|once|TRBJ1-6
CASSWEPGQYNSPLHF
TGCGCCAGCAGCTGGGAGCCGGGACAGTATAATTCACCCCTCCACTTT
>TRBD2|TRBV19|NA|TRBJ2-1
CASSNSAGTRPIGQFF
TGTGCCAGTAGCAACTCGGCCGGGACTAGACCAATCGGGCAGTTCTTC
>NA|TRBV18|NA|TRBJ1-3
CASSPSTGPGNTIYF
TGTGCCAGCTCACCATCTACAGGGCCAGGAAACACCATATATTTT
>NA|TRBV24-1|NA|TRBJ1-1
CATSAGRQNTEAFF
TGTGCCACCAGCGCAGGACGGCAGAACACTGAAGCTTTCTTT
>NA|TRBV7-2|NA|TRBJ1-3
CASSFQGVTGNTIYF
TGTGCCAGCAGCTTCCAGGGAGTGACTGGAAACACCATATATTTT
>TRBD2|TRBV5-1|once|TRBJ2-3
CASSRTSGELTQYF
TGCGCCAGCAGTCGGACTAGCGGGGAGTTAACGCAGTATTTT
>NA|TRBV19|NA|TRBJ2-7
CASSIVAGYEQYF
TGTGCCAGTAGTATAGTCGCGGGATACGAGCAGTACTTC
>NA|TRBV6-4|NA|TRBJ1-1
CASSDPIDANTEAFF
TGTGCCAGCAGTGATCCAATCGACGCCAACACTGAAGCTTTCTTT
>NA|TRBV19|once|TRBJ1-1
CASSGRMNTEAFF
TGTGCCAGTTCAGGACGGATGAACACTGAAGCTTTCTTT
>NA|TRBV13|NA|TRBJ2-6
CASSLGFPSFIGANVLTF
TGTGCCAGCAGCTTAGGATTCCCCAGCTTTATTGGGGCCAACGTCCTGACTTTC
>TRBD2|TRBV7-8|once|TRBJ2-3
CASSLYGGADTQYF
TGTGCCAGCAGCTTATACGGGGGGGCAGATACGCAGTATTTT
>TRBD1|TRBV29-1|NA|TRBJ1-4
CSVEDGTGVEKLFF
TGCAGCGTTGAAGATGGGACAGGGGTTGAAAAACTGTTTTTT
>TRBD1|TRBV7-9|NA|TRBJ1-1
CASSSRQGAYTEAFF
TGTGCCAGCAGCTCCCGACAGGGGGCGTACACTGAAGCTTTCTTT
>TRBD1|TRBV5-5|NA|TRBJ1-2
CASSLLQGIQGYGYTF
TGTGCCAGCAGCTTGTTACAGGGGATTCAGGGTTATGGCTACACCTTC
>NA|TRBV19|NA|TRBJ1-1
CASRVQENTEAFF
TGTGCCAGTAGGGTTCAAGAGAACACTGAAGCTTTCTTT
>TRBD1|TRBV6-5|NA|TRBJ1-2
CASSSPGQGNGYTF
TGTGCCAGCAGTTCCCCGGGACAGGGGAATGGCTACACCTTC
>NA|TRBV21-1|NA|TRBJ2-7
CASSARDSLAYEQYF
TGTGCCAGCAGCGCCCGGGACAGCCTTGCCTACGAGCAGTACTTC
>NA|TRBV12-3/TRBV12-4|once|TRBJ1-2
CASSIMSPSSYTF
TGTGCCAGCAGTATTATGAGTCCCTCAAGCTACACCTTC
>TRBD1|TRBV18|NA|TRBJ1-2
CASSVGTGANYGYTF
TGTGCCAGCTCCGTCGGGACAGGGGCTAACTATGGCTACACCTTC
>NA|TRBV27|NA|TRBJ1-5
CASSREGVRNQPQHF
TGTGCCAGCAGCCGGGAGGGGGTCCGGAATCAGCCCCAGCATTTT
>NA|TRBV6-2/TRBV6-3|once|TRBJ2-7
CASSQLGRRQYF
TGTGCCAGCAGTCAGCTCGGGCGTCGGCAGTACTTC
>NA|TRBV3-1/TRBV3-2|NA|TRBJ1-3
CASSQPGSGNTIYF
TGTGCCAGCAGCCAACCCGGATCTGGAAACACCATATATTTT
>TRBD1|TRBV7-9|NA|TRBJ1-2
CASSMRQGGGYTF
TGTGCCAGCAGCATGAGACAGGGCGGTGGCTACACCTTC
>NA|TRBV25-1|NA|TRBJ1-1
CASGERGRVNTEAFF
TGTGCCAGCGGCGAAAGGGGCAGGGTGAACACTGAAGCTTTCTTT
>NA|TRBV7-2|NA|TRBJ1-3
CASSLGPGGNTIYF
TGTGCCAGCAGCTTAGGCCCCGGTGGAAACACCATATATTTT
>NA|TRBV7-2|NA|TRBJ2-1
CASSLTSREMQFF
TGTGCCAGCAGCTTAACTTCCAGGGAAATGCAGTTCTTC
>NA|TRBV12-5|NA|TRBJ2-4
CASGTLGGSIQYF
TGTGCTAGTGGTACCCTGGGGGGCAGCATTCAGTACTTC
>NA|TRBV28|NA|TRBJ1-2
CASSLSGAGGYTF
TGTGCCAGCAGTTTATCGGGGGCGGGCGGCTACACCTTC
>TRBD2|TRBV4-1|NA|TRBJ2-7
CASSPGRAGDYEQYF
TGCGCCAGCAGCCCCGGCCGGGCGGGGGACTACGAGCAGTACTTC